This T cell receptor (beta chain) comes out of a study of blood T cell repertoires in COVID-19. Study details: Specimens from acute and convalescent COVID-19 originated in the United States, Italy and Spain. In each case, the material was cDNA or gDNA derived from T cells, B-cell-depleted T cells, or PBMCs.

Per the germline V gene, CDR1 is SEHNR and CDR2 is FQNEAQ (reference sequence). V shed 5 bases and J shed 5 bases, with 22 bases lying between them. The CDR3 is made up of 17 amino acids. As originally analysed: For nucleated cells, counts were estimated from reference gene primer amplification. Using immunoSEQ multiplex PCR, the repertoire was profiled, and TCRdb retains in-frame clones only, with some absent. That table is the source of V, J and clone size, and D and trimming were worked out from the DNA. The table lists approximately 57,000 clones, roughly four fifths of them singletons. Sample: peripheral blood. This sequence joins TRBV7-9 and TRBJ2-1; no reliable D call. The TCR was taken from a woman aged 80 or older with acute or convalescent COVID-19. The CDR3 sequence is CASSPLVLAWAHNEQFF. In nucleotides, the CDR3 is TGTGCCAGCAGCCCCCTCGTTCTCGCTTGGGCCCACAATGAGCAGTTCTTC.